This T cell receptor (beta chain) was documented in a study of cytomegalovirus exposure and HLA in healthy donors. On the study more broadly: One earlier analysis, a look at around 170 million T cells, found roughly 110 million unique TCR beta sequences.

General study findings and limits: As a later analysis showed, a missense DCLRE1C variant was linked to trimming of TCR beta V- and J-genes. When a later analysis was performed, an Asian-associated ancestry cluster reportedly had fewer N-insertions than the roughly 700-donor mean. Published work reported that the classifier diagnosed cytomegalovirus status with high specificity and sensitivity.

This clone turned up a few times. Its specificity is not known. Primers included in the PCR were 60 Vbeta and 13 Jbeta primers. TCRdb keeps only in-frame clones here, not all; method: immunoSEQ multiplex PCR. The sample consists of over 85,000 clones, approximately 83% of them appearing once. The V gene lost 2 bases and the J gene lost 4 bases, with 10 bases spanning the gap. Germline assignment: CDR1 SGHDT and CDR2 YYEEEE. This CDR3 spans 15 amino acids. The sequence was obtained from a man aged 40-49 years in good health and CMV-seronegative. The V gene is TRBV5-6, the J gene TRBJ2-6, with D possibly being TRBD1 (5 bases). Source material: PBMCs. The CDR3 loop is CASSFRVAGANVLTF. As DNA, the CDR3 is TGTGCCAGCAGCTTCAGGGTAGCCGGGGCCAACGTCCTGACTTTC.